Listed below are T cell receptor beta chains from one sample, sequenced in a study of early T cells in non-severe SARS-CoV-2 infection. TCRdb used MiXCR to reprocess the 5' RACE reads, holding one entry per CDR3 protein. The sample has tens of thousands of distinct CDR3 sequences, 4.9% seen once. The sequencing input was whole blood. The receptors come from an adult who was a healthcare worker with PCR-confirmed SARS-CoV-2 infection or an uninfected control (not recorded which). The CDR3 runs from the conserved cysteine through the conserved F or W. D genes are given only for firm matches. The listing skips clone size in some rows; elsewhere it reads once, few, many or a size class.

j_gene | d_gene | v_gene | abundance | CDR3aa | CDR3nt
TRBJ1-5 | NA | TRBV20-1 | many | CSASLLGNQPQHF | TGCAGTGCTAGTTTGTTAGGCAATCAGCCCCAGCATTTT
TRBJ1-6 | NA | TRBV5-1 | many | CASSLWGGNSPLHF | TGCGCCAGCAGCTTGTGGGGAGGTAATTCACCCCTCCACTTT
TRBJ1-6 | TRBD1 | TRBV3-1 | many | CASSQGGDRGSLPLHF | TGTGCCAGCAGCCAAGGAGGAGACAGGGGGTCCCTACCCCTCCACTTT
TRBJ1-2 | NA | TRBV21-1 | few | CASSRRPTNYGYTF | TGTGCCAGCAGCAGACGGCCCACTAACTATGGCTACACCTTC
TRBJ2-1 | TRBD2 | TRBV20-1 | many | CSANIPSGTYNEQFF | TGCAGTGCTAATATCCCTAGCGGGACCTACAATGAGCAGTTCTTC
TRBJ2-1 | NA | TRBV6-6 | NA | CASSPNRDGEQFF | TGTGCCAGCAGTCCGAACAGGGACGGCGAGCAGTTCTTC
TRBJ2-1 | NA | TRBV20-1 | few | CSARAGSYNEQFF | TGCAGTGCTAGAGCAGGATCCTACAATGAGCAGTTCTTC
TRBJ2-3 | TRBD2 | TRBV24-1 | NA | CATSGPGTSTDTQYF | TGTGCCACCAGTGGACCGGGGACTAGTACAGATACGCAGTATTTT
TRBJ1-4 | NA | TRBV7-2 | many | CASSLAGSNEKLFF | TGTGCCAGCAGCTTAGCGGGATCTAATGAAAAACTGTTTTTT
TRBJ1-2 | NA | TRBV20-1 | many | CSASSGTNYGYTF | TGCAGTGCTAGCTCCGGAACTAACTATGGCTACACCTTC
TRBJ1-1 | NA | TRBV20-1 | many | CSASRGADTEAFF | TGCAGTGCTAGTCGTGGGGCCGACACTGAAGCTTTCTTT
TRBJ2-3 | TRBD2 | TRBV11-2 | many | CASSLVGLAGGTDTQYF | TGTGCCAGCAGCTTAGTTGGACTAGCGGGAGGCACAGATACGCAGTATTTT
TRBJ2-7 | TRBD1 | TRBV5-8 | many | CASSSPGTGNEQYF | TGTGCCAGCAGCAGCCCCGGGACAGGGAACGAGCAGTACTTC
TRBJ2-7 | NA | TRBV20-1 | NA | CSARDPAGVSYEQYF | TGCAGTGCTAGAGATCCAGCGGGCGTTTCCTACGAGCAGTACTTC
TRBJ2-5 | NA | TRBV28 | NA | CASSLHRTQETQYF | TGTGCCAGCAGTTTACACAGAACACAAGAGACCCAGTACTTC
TRBJ1-1 | TRBD1 | TRBV19 | NA | CATTAGTGGVNTEAFF | TGTGCCACTACCGCCGGGACAGGGGGCGTAAACACTGAAGCTTTCTTT
TRBJ2-7 | NA | TRBV7-2 | NA | CASSLGQEQYF | TGTGCCAGCAGCCTCGGACAAGAGCAGTACTTC
TRBJ2-7 | NA | TRBV4-2 | many | CASSQERRGSSYEQYF | TGTGCCAGCAGCCAAGAAAGGCGGGGAAGCTCCTACGAGCAGTACTTC
TRBJ2-1 | NA | TRBV2 | many | CASSVTGNNEQFF | TGTGCCAGCAGTGTTACAGGGAATAATGAGCAGTTCTTC
TRBJ2-3 | NA | TRBV20-1 | medium-sized | CSDRRDTDTQYF | TGCAGTGATAGACGAGACACAGATACGCAGTATTTT
TRBJ2-3 | NA | TRBV4-2 | many | CASSQVGDNTDTQYF | TGTGCCAGCAGCCAAGTCGGGGACAACACAGATACGCAGTATTTT
TRBJ2-5 | TRBD2 | TRBV6-2/TRBV6-3 | few | CASSKRLTSGRAETQYF | TGTGCCAGCAGCAAAAGGCTTACTAGCGGGAGGGCAGAGACCCAGTACTTC
TRBJ1-1 | NA | TRBV5-1 | many | CASSLAVNAEAFF | TGCGCCAGCAGCTTGGCGGTGAACGCTGAAGCTTTCTTT
TRBJ2-3 | TRBD1 | TRBV7-2 | many | CASSLTGGWRSDTQYF | TGTGCCAGCAGCTTGACAGGGGGGTGGCGCTCAGATACGCAGTATTTT
TRBJ2-2 | TRBD1 | TRBV5-1 | NA | CASSPGQGRTGELFF | TGCGCCAGCAGCCCCGGACAGGGGAGGACCGGGGAGCTGTTTTTT
TRBJ2-7 | TRBD1 | TRBV20-1 | many | CSASSGQTEQYF | TGCAGTGCTAGCTCGGGACAGACCGAGCAGTACTTC
TRBJ1-1 | NA | TRBV5-1 | many | CASSFNLNTEAFF | TGCGCCAGCAGCTTCAACCTAAACACTGAAGCTTTCTTT
TRBJ2-2 | TRBD2 | TRBV18 | many | CASSARLADEAGELFF | TGTGCCAGCTCAGCCAGACTAGCCGACGAGGCCGGGGAGCTGTTTTTT
TRBJ1-2 | NA | TRBV7-2 | NA | CASSSRRGPYGYTF | TGTGCCAGCAGCTCCCGCCGGGGGCCATATGGCTACACCTTC
TRBJ2-5 | NA | TRBV20-1 | many | CSARGQETQYF | TGCAGTGCTAGGGGGCAAGAGACCCAGTACTTC
TRBJ1-4 | NA | TRBV19 | NA | CASMPGTNEKLFF | TGTGCCAGCATGCCGGGGACTAATGAAAAACTGTTTTTT
TRBJ1-2 | NA | TRBV29-1 | NA | CSAGQGAGDYGYTF | TGCAGCGCAGGACAAGGGGCAGGGGACTATGGCTACACCTTC
TRBJ2-7 | NA | TRBV7-9 | few | CASSSSGQDYEQYF | TGTGCCAGCAGCTCCTCAGGTCAGGACTACGAGCAGTACTTC
TRBJ2-7 | NA | TRBV4-1 | few | CASSQDTGAKYEQYF | TGCGCCAGCAGCCAAGATACGGGGGCGAAGTACGAGCAGTACTTC
TRBJ2-7 | NA | TRBV10-1 | many | CASSSDNYEQYF | TGCGCCAGCAGCTCGGACAACTACGAGCAGTACTTC
TRBJ2-3 | NA | TRBV20-1 | many | CSARSGISADTQYF | TGCAGTGCTAGGTCCGGAATTAGTGCAGATACGCAGTATTTT
TRBJ2-1 | TRBD2 | TRBV6-2/TRBV6-3 | many | CASSLWTSSNEQFF | TGTGCCAGCAGTCTGTGGACTAGCTCTAATGAGCAGTTCTTC
TRBJ1-1 | TRBD1 | TRBV15 | many | CATSRVTGGTEAFF | TGTGCCACCAGCAGAGTTACAGGGGGAACTGAAGCTTTCTTT
TRBJ2-7 | TRBD2 | TRBV10-1 | NA | CASSASGSSYEQYF | TGCGCCAGCAGTGCCAGCGGGAGCTCCTACGAGCAGTACTTC
TRBJ2-7 | NA | TRBV7-8 | NA | CASGFGAVDNEQYF | TGTGCCAGCGGCTTCGGGGCAGTAGACAACGAGCAGTACTTC
TRBJ1-1 | NA | TRBV2 | few | CASSADTGLTEAFF | TGTGCCAGCAGTGCGGACACCGGATTGACTGAAGCTTTCTTT